The present T cell receptor (beta chain) was sequenced within a study of blood T cells in healthy people across ages. Regarding this clonotype: Its antigen is not identified.

Next came a second PCR, run for about 6 to 12 cycles, which used a sample-barcoded 5' primer along with a J-beta primer mix. TCRdb ran MiXCR on the 5' RACE reads and lists one entry per CDR3 protein. The data contain some 1 million distinct CDR3 sequences, 45% of them singletons. Study-level findings and limits: Long-lived donors carried more naive CD4+ cells and greater diversity than aged donors.

Sequencing was performed on blood. The sequence was obtained from a woman aged 55-69 years in good health.

The CDR3 reads CATSSVPHANTGELFF. As DNA, the CDR3 is TGTGCCACCAGCAGCGTGCCCCACGCGAACACCGGGGAGCTGTTTTTT. This sequence joins TRBV15 and TRBJ2-2; D remains ambiguous. V lost 3 bases and J 0 bases, leaving 11 bases between the germline ends. Germline V lookup: CDR1 LNHNV, CDR2 YYDKDF (reference sequence). This CDR3 contains 16 residues.